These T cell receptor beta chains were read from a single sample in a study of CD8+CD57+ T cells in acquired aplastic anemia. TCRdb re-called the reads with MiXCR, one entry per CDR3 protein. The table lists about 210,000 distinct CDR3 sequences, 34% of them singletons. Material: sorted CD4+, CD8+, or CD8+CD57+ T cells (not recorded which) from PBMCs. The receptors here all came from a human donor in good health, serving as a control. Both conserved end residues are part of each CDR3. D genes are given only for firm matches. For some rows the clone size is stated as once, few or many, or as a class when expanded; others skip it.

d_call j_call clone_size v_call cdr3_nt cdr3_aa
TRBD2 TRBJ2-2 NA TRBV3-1 TGTGCCAGCAGCCCTAGCGGATCGACCGGGGAGCTGTTTTTT CASSPSGSTGELFF
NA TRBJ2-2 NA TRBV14 TGTGCCAGCAGTCTGGCCCTTAGTAAGGGGGAGCTGTTTTTT CASSLALSKGELFF
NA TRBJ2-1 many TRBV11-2 TGTGCCAGCAGCTTAGGTCCACTCAAGCGGCGAATAAATGAGCAGTTCTTC CASSLGPLKRRINEQFF
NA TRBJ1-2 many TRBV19 TGTGCCAGTAGTATAGAGTCGCGACAGAGGTATGGCTACACCTTC CASSIESRQRYGYTF
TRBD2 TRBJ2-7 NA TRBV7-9 TGTGCCAGCAGTCAAAAACATCCGGGACTAGCGGGGGGATACGAGCAGTACTTC CASSQKHPGLAGGYEQYF
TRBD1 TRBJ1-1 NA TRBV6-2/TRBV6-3 TGTGCCAGCAGTCCCGGGACAGGGATAAACACTGAAGCTTTCTTT CASSPGTGINTEAFF
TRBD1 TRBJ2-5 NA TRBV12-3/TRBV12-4 TGTGCCAGCAGTTTAGCAGGGGGCAAACAGACCCAGTACTTC CASSLAGGKQTQYF
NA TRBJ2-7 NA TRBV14 TGTGCCAGCTCACCCGCCTCCCACAGGACCAGCGAGCAGTACTTC CASSPASHRTSEQYF
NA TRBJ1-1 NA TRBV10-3 TGTGCCATTTCACTAGGAGAAGCTGAAGCTTTCTTT CAISLGEAEAFF
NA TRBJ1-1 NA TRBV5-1 TGCGCCAGCAGCTTCGGCGGAATGAACACTGAAGCTTCCTTT CASSFGGMNTEASF